The rows below give T cell receptor beta chains drawn from one sample of a study of T cell changes during pregnancy in multiple sclerosis. Repertoires were generated with immunoSEQ multiplex PCR, while TCRdb's copy carries only in-frame clones and drops some. The table records 20,000 to 25,000 clones, approximately 80% of them present only once. Sample: CD8+ T cells from peripheral blood mononuclear cells, taken in the first trimester of pregnancy. The receptors shown here come from a female donor in good health, enrolled as a control in a pregnancy study. Both conserved end residues are part of each CDR3. A D gene is named only where the DNA matches it firmly. The listing skips clone size in some rows; elsewhere it reads once, few, many or a size class.

clone size	V gene	J gene	D gene	CDR3 protein	CDR3 DNA
NA	TRBV25-1	TRBJ2-2	NA	CASREGGTDTGELFF	TGTGCCAGCAGAGAGGGCGGGACAGACACCGGGGAGCTGTTTTTT
few	TRBV9	TRBJ2-3	NA	CASSPAGHLSTDTQYF	TGTGCCAGCAGCCCAGCGGGACACCTTAGCACAGATACGCAGTATTTT
NA	TRBV6-1	TRBJ2-1	TRBD1	CASSEGQGAYNEQFF	TGTGCCAGCAGTGAGGGACAGGGCGCCTACAATGAGCAGTTCTTC
NA	TRBV6-5	TRBJ1-1	TRBD1	CASSYWGQANTEAFF	TGTGCCAGCAGTTACTGGGGACAGGCTAACACTGAAGCTTTCTTT
medium-sized	TRBV6-5	TRBJ1-1	TRBD1	CASSYTPDRDTEAFF	TGTGCCAGCAGTTACACGCCCGACAGGGATACTGAAGCTTTCTTT
NA	TRBV21-1	TRBJ2-3	NA	CASLIRGKGSSTDTQYF	TGTGCCAGCTTGATTCGGGGGAAGGGTTCTAGCACAGATACGCAGTATTTT
NA	TRBV9	TRBJ2-3	NA	CASSPPSYTQYF	TGTGCCAGCAGCCCTCCTTCTTATACGCAGTATTTT
NA	TRBV18	TRBJ2-1	TRBD1	CASSPPVLQGKNEQFF	TGTGCCAGCTCACCACCGGTTCTACAGGGGAAAAATGAGCAGTTCTTC
NA	TRBV9	TRBJ2-1	NA	CASSVAGGLYNEQFF	TGTGCCAGCAGCGTAGCTGGGGGACTTTACAATGAGCAGTTCTTC
once	TRBV15	TRBJ2-7	NA	CATSLDPGSYEQYF	TGTGCCACCAGTTTGGATCCGGGATCCTACGAGCAGTACTTC
NA	TRBV28	TRBJ2-2	TRBD1	CASSGGTVYTGELFF	TGTGCCAGCAGTGGTGGGACAGTTTACACCGGGGAGCTGTTTTTT
NA	TRBV12-2	TRBJ2-3	NA	CASRPSYPGLVTDTQYF	TGTGCAAGTCGCCCAAGTTACCCGGGACTAGTCACAGATACGCAGTATTTT
NA	TRBV5-5	TRBJ1-4	TRBD1	CASSWGQAANEKLFF	TGTGCCAGCAGCTGGGGACAGGCAGCTAATGAAAAACTGTTTTTT
NA	TRBV27	TRBJ2-1	TRBD2	CASSPLAGADNEQFF	TGTGCCAGCAGTCCTCTAGCGGGAGCCGACAATGAGCAGTTCTTC
NA	TRBV6-4	TRBJ2-1	NA	CASSGSSSPENEQFF	TGTGCCAGCAGTGGCTCTAGTTCGCCGGAGAATGAGCAGTTCTTC
NA	TRBV5-7	TRBJ1-5	NA	CASSLALYSNQPQHF	TGTGCCAGCAGCTTGGCCCTGTATAGCAATCAGCCCCAGCATTTT
NA	TRBV7-3	TRBJ1-6	TRBD1	CASSLEDRDNSPLHF	TGTGCCAGCAGCTTAGAGGACAGGGATAATTCACCCCTCCACTTT
NA	TRBV7-8	TRBJ2-1	NA	CASSAGPSSYNEQFF	TGTGCCAGCAGCGCGGGGCCCAGCTCCTACAATGAGCAGTTCTTC
NA	TRBV19	TRBJ2-4	TRBD2	CASSMVWLIVSASGSFPAKNIQYF	TGTGCCAGTAGTATGGTTTGGTTAATTGTGTCTGCTAGCGGGAGTTTCCCGGCCAAAAACATTCAGTACTTC
once	TRBV25-1	TRBJ2-7	TRBD1	CASSGRDRLYEQYF	TGTGCCAGCAGTGGCCGGGACAGACTCTACGAGCAGTACTTC
NA	TRBV4-1	TRBJ2-3	TRBD1	CASSPGQGGDTQYF	TGCGCCAGCAGCCCCGGACAGGGGGGAGATACGCAGTATTTT
NA	TRBV11-2	TRBJ2-7	NA	CASSQTDSYEQYF	TGTGCCAGCAGCCAGACAGACTCCTACGAGCAGTACTTC
once	TRBV7-8	TRBJ1-3	TRBD1	CASSATRPDRGPGNTIYF	TGTGCCAGCAGCGCAACCCGACCCGACAGGGGGCCTGGAAACACCATATATTTT
NA	TRBV6-1	TRBJ1-3	NA	CASSVEGSSGNTIYF	TGTGCCAGCAGTGTTGAGGGTTCTTCTGGAAACACCATATATTTT
once	TRBV2	TRBJ2-1	TRBD1	CASSGPDRDNEQFF	TGTGCCAGCAGTGGACCGGACAGGGACAATGAGCAGTTCTTC
few	TRBV6-1	TRBJ1-6	TRBD1	CAGTGSDNSPLHF	TGTGCCGGGACAGGGTCTGATAATTCACCCCTCCACTTT
NA	TRBV9	TRBJ2-3	TRBD2	CASSASGGSTDTQYF	TGTGCCAGCAGCGCTAGCGGGGGTAGCACAGATACGCAGTATTTT
few	TRBV6-4	TRBJ2-1	NA	CASSDLSVSSYNEQFF	TGTGCCAGCAGTGATCTTTCGGTTAGCTCCTACAATGAGCAGTTCTTC
NA	TRBV7-6	TRBJ1-2	NA	CASSFHTNYGYTF	TGTGCCAGCAGCTTCCACACCAACTATGGCTACACCTTC
NA	TRBV9	TRBJ1-4	NA	CASSPTRGTNEKLFF	TGTGCCAGCAGCCCCACGAGGGGGACTAATGAAAAACTGTTTTTT
NA	TRBV27	TRBJ2-1	TRBD2	CASSWLAGGTGSNEQFF	TGTGCCAGCAGTTGGCTAGCGGGAGGAACGGGCTCAAATGAGCAGTTCTTC
NA	TRBV5-6	TRBJ2-7	TRBD1	CASSPWKQGVRSHEQYF	TGTGCCAGCAGCCCTTGGAAACAGGGGGTGAGAAGCCACGAGCAGTACTTC
NA	TRBV10-2	TRBJ1-2	NA	CASSDEGVYGYTF	TGCGCCAGCAGTGACGAAGGGGTTTATGGCTACACCTTC
NA	TRBV5-5	TRBJ2-7	NA	CASSGGDYEQYF	TGTGCCAGCAGCGGCGGAGACTACGAGCAGTACTTC
NA	TRBV7-9	TRBJ2-2	NA	CASSPQGEAGELFF	TGTGCCAGCAGCCCGCAGGGTGAAGCCGGGGAGCTGTTTTTT
NA	TRBV11-2	TRBJ1-2	NA	CASRHGQNGYTF	TGTGCCAGCAGACATGGACAAAATGGCTACACCTTC
NA	TRBV7-9	TRBJ1-4	NA	CASSPDRNEKLFF	TGTGCCAGCAGCCCAGACAGGAATGAAAAACTGTTTTTT
NA	TRBV11-2	TRBJ1-5	NA	CASSLGQVANQPQHF	TGTGCCAGCAGCTTAGGACAGGTCGCCAATCAGCCCCAGCATTTT
NA	TRBV9	TRBJ1-2	NA	CASSVNGGGVGGRGYTF	TGTGCCAGCAGCGTAAATGGGGGTGGCGTGGGGGGGCGAGGCTACACCTTC
once	TRBV6-5	TRBJ1-2	TRBD1	CASRHLQGDYGYTF	TGTGCCAGCCGACACCTACAGGGGGACTATGGCTACACCTTC
NA	TRBV7-9	TRBJ2-5	TRBD2	CASSSTGTSGTLQETQYF	TGTGCCAGCAGCTCGACAGGGACTAGCGGGACCCTTCAAGAGACCCAGTACTTC
NA	TRBV14	TRBJ2-1	TRBD2	CASSHGLAGEYEQFF	TGTGCCAGCAGCCACGGACTAGCGGGGGAATATGAGCAGTTCTTC
NA	TRBV6-5	TRBJ2-1	NA	CASSLSSSGSYNEQFF	TGTGCCAGCAGTTTGTCTAGTTCCGGCTCCTACAATGAGCAGTTCTTC